The 23 T cell receptor beta chains below come from one sample, sequenced in a study of shared clonotypes between healthy human individuals. Only in-frame clones appear in the TCRdb table, and some are missing; sequencing was by immunoSEQ multiplex PCR. The repertoire holds approximately 2.3 million clones, 85% to 95% seen once, with 0.39% in the top ten. Sequenced sample: naive CD4+ T cells from PBMCs. This sample's subset: CD45RA+ positively selected. The receptors were sampled from a man younger than 35 in good health. Some clones in this sample may be carry-over from other donors' samples.

This clone appeared once. The CDR3 is CASSLVVAGADTQYF. CDR3 DNA: TGTGCCAGCAGCCTAGTAGTAGCGGGAGCAGATACGCAGTATTTT. The chain carries TRBV7-9 and TRBJ2-3; TRBD2 matches 9 bases. The V and J ends lost 5 bases and 4 bases, in that order; junction bases with no gene match: 7. The CDR3 loop spans 15 amino acids. Germline V gene sequence: CDR1 SEHNR, CDR2 FQNEAQ (reference sequence).

The chain recombines TRBV11-2 with TRBJ2-1, with a tentative D call TRBD2 (7 bases). Germline V gives CDR1 SGHAT, CDR2 FQNNGV. The CDR3 loop spans 16 amino acids. The germline V and J ends were trimmed by 8 bases and 7 bases, with 24 bases remaining between them. The CDR3 coding sequence is TGTGCCAGCCTCCGGGGGGCGGGTACCCCCAGTAATGAGCAGTTCTTC. It is translated as CASLRGAGTPSNEQFF.

The gene calls are TRBV7-9 and TRBJ2-1; no reliable D call. The CDR3 loop spans 15 amino acids. Trimming shortened V by 0 bases and J by 2 bases, and 8 bases separated the two germline ends. Germline CDR1 SEHNR, CDR2 FQNEAQ (reference sequence). In DNA form, the CDR3 reads TGTGCCAGCAGCTTAGCCCCTGAAACCTACAATGAGCAGTTCTTC. Protein product: CASSLAPETYNEQFF.

The chain couples TRBV15 to TRBJ2-7; 7 bases fit TRBD1. The germline gives CDR1 LNHNV, CDR2 YYDKDF (reference sequence). J lost 2 bases, V lost 0 bases, and 4 bases had no gene match. The length of the CDR3 is 15 residues. The DNA for the CDR3 is TGTGCCACCAGCAGAGACGAGGACAGGACCTACGAGCAGTACTTC. As protein: CATSRDEDRTYEQYF. Full variable domain (outside the CDR3, taken from reference TRBV15 and TRBJ2-7): DAMVIQNPRYQVTQFGKPVTLSCSQTLNHNVMYWYQQKSSQAPKLLFHYYDKDFNNEADTPDNFQSRRPNTSFCFLDIRSPGLGDTAMYLCATSRDEDRTYEQYFGPGTRLTVT.

This clone came up once. The chain joins TRBV4-2 to TRBJ1-4; 7 bases are shared with TRBD1. The germline gives CDR1 LGHNA, CDR2 YNFKEQ. CDR3 size: 16 residues. Trimming at V came to 2 bases and at J to 8 bases, leaving 11 bases not matched to a gene. The CDR3 nucleotides are TGTGCCAGCAGCCAACACGCAGGGGGTGAGGGAGAAAAACTGTTTTTT. It translates to CASSQHAGGEGEKLFF.

A few counts support this clone. This sequence joins TRBV11-3 and TRBJ1-1, with 7 bases that match TRBD1. The CDR3 length is 13 residues. V lost 3 bases, J lost 5 bases, and 3 bases stayed unmatched. CDR1 and CDR2 (germline): SGHNT, YENEEA. CDR3 in DNA: TGTGCCAGCAGCTTGAACAGGGGAACTGAAGCTTTCTTT. As protein: CASSLNRGTEAFF.

This clone appeared a single time. This chain connects TRBV5-1 to TRBJ2-7; maybe TRBD2 (6 bases). CDR3 length equals 13 residues. Germline-derived CDR1 and CDR2 are SGHRS and YFSETQ. V lost 5 bases and J 3 bases, leaving 12 bases between the germline ends. The CDR3 region is CASRSGTYYEQYF. The CDR3 DNA reads as TGCGCCAGCAGATCCGGGACTTACTACGAGCAGTACTTC.

The gene calls are TRBV6-5 and TRBJ2-7, with a tentative D call TRBD2 (6 bases). V was clipped by 4 bases and J by 0 bases, with 13 bases between them. This CDR3 is 15 amino acids long. CDR1 is MNHEY, CDR2 SVGAGI, per germline. The CDR3 loop reads CASSSFRDFSYEQYF. The CDR3 coding sequence is TGTGCCAGCAGTTCCTTCCGGGACTTCTCCTACGAGCAGTACTTC.

This chain links TRBV7-3 with TRBJ2-2, with 8 positions matching TRBD1. Trimming removed 5 bases from V and 1 base from J; junction bases left unmatched: 3. This CDR3 comprises 15 residues. The V gene's germline CDR1 is SGHTA and CDR2 FQGTGA. The CDR3, as DNA: TGTGCCAGCAGCCCCGGACAGGGGAACACCGGGGAGCTGTTTTTT. It yields the protein CASSPGQGNTGELFF.

The chain carries TRBV5-4 and TRBJ2-5, with 13 positions matching TRBD2. Per germline, CDR1 SGHNT and CDR2 YYREEE (reference sequence). After removal of 0 bases from V and 5 bases from J, the junction contained 7 bases not matched to a gene. The CDR3 loop spans 17 amino acids. The CDR3 DNA reads TGTGCCAGCAGCTTGGGGACTAGCGGGAGAATTTGGGAGACCCAGTACTTC. It encodes CASSLGTSGRIWETQYF. Based on the CDR3 plus reference TRBV5-4 and TRBJ2-5, the full variable domain is ETGVTQSPTHLIKTRGQQVTLRCSSQSGHNTVSWYQQALGQGPQFIFQYYREEENGRGNFPPRFSGLQFPNYSSELNVNALELDDSALYLCASSLGTSGRIWETQYFGPGTRLLVL.

The chain has TRBV19 and TRBJ2-7; 11 bases are a match to TRBD2. V gave up 5 bases and J gave up 6 bases; unmatched junction bases: 9. The CDR3 has 15 residues. The V gene's germline CDR1 is LNHDA and CDR2 SQIVND (reference sequence). The CDR3 reads CASSRIAGGPGEQYF. CDR3 coding DNA: TGTGCCAGTAGTCGGATAGCGGGAGGGCCGGGCGAGCAGTACTTC. Full variable domain (rest looked up from reference TRBV19 and TRBJ2-7): DGGITQSPKYLFRKEGQNVTLSCEQNLNHDAMYWYRQDPGQGLRLIYYSQIVNDFQKGDIAEGYSVSREKKESFPLTVTSAQKNPTAFYLCASSRIAGGPGEQYFGPGTRLTVT.

Notes on this clone: The sample contains more than one DNA sequence encoding this CDR3. V and J are TRBV6-5 and TRBJ2-3; the D is unclear. The CDR3 length is 14 residues. Trimming removed 0 bases at V and 3 bases at J, with 7 bases between. CDR1 is MNHEY and CDR2 is SVGAGI in the germline V gene. CDR3 nucleotides: TGTGCCAGCAGTTACTCGCGTGGGACAGATACGCAGTATTTT. The encoded protein is CASSYSRGTDTQYF.

The count of this clone is one. Different DNA sequences within this sample yield the same CDR3. The chain couples TRBV7-6 to TRBJ2-1, with D unclear. Germline CDR1 SGHVS, CDR2 FNYEAQ. V dropped 1 base and J dropped 5 bases, with 6 bases sitting between them. The CDR3 sequence is 13 residues long. DNA of the CDR3: TGTGCCAGCAGCTTAGGACTGAACAATGAGCAGTTCTTC. Its protein product is CASSLGLNNEQFF. Combining the CDR3 with reference TRBV7-6 and TRBJ2-1 gives the whole variable domain GAGVSQSPRYKVTKRGQDVALRCDPISGHVSLYWYRQALGQGPEFLTYFNYEAQQDKSGLPNDRFSAERPEGSISTLTIQRTEQRDSAMYRCASSLGLNNEQFFGPGTRLTVL.

This clone appeared a single time. V and J are TRBV6-1 and TRBJ2-7; no reliable D call. Germline CDR1 MNHNS, CDR2 SASEGT. The CDR3 covers 14 residues. Trimming removed 0 bases from V and 4 bases from J, with 10 bases in between. The CDR3 region has the DNA TGTGCCAGCAGTGAAGCGCTTCTTGGATACGAGCAGTACTTC. It specifies CASSEALLGYEQYF.

This chain links TRBV5-1 with TRBJ2-1, with 8 bases aligning to TRBD1. Trimming at V came to 4 bases and at J to 8 bases, leaving 5 bases not matched to a gene. This CDR3 spans 13 amino acids. Per germline, CDR1 SGHRS and CDR2 YFSETQ. CDR3 amino acids: CASSHGTGDEQFF. The CDR3 nucleotides are TGCGCCAGCAGCCACGGGACAGGCGATGAGCAGTTCTTC.

V gene TRBV5-1 combines with J gene TRBJ2-5; possibly TRBD1 or TRBD2 for D (5 bases each). V was pared by 2 bases and J by 0 bases, with 20 bases between. Germline loops: CDR1 SGHRS, CDR2 YFSETQ. The CDR3 length is 18 residues. The CDR3 here is CASSFRNPGTENQETQYF. The DNA for the CDR3 is TGCGCCAGCAGCTTCCGAAACCCGGGGACGGAAAACCAAGAGACCCAGTACTTC.

The V gene is TRBV25-1, the J gene TRBJ2-5; possible D gene TRBD2, 6 bases. Trimming shortened V by 3 bases and J by 5 bases, and 16 bases separated the two germline ends. CDR1 and CDR2 (germline): MGHDK, SYGVNS. CDR3 length: 15 amino acids. CDR3 sequence reads: CASSDDGNGGETQYF. The DNA for the CDR3 is TGTGCCAGCAGTGATGACGGCAATGGAGGGGAGACCCAGTACTTC.

The DNA for the CDR3 is TGTGCCAGCAGCTTTACGACAGGCTCTGGAAACACCATATATTTT. It yields the protein CASSFTTGSGNTIYF. The chain uses TRBV11-2 and TRBJ1-3; possibly TRBD1 for D (6 bases). Germline V lookup: CDR1 SGHAT, CDR2 FQNNGV. V was clipped by 3 bases and J by 0 bases, with 9 bases between them. This CDR3 spans 15 amino acids.

This chain joins TRBV6-1 and TRBJ2-7; 8 bases match TRBD1. The germline gives CDR1 MNHNS, CDR2 SASEGT. Losses at the gene ends were 5 bases for V and 4 bases for J; bases not matched to a gene: 7. The CDR3 covers 14 residues. The chain's CDR3 is CASSTGQGRYEQYF. CDR3 bases: TGTGCCAGCAGTACAGGACAGGGACGGTACGAGCAGTACTTC.

This chain connects TRBV7-9 to TRBJ1-2; D call uncertain. Germline CDR1 reads SEHNR; CDR2 reads FQNEAQ (reference sequence). V was clipped by 9 bases and J by 6 bases, with 14 bases between them. The CDR3 runs 12 residues. CDR3 region: CASTVGKNGYTF. CDR3 nucleotide sequence: TGTGCCAGTACCGTGGGGAAGAATGGCTACACCTTC.

Note on this clone: In the same sample, other DNA sequences code for this CDR3. The V call is TRBV5-1, the J call TRBJ2-1; the match to TRBD1 covers 9 bases. Trimming removed 3 bases from V and 0 bases from J; junction bases left unmatched: 1. Germline loops: CDR1 SGHRS, CDR2 YFSETQ. The CDR3 contains 15 residues. CDR3 amino acids: CASSSTGGSYNEQFF. The CDR3 DNA is TGCGCCAGCAGCTCGACAGGGGGCTCCTACAATGAGCAGTTCTTC.

This clone was observed a single time. The gene calls are TRBV7-2 and TRBJ2-5; 8 positions match TRBD1. Germline trimming cut 3 bases from V and 5 bases from J; bases unmatched to any gene: 2. The length of the CDR3 is 13 residues. Germline CDR1 and CDR2: SGHTA and FQGNSA. Here the CDR3 reads CASSFRTGETQYF. DNA of the CDR3: TGTGCCAGCAGCTTTAGGACAGGGGAGACCCAGTACTTC.

J is TRBJ2-7 and V is TRBV27; unclear D gene. CDR1 is MNHEY, CDR2 SMNVEV, per germline (reference sequence). Trimming pared 6 bases from V and 0 bases from J, leaving 15 bases between. The CDR3 contains 15 residues. CDR3 residues: CASRSKAGSSYEQYF. CDR3 in DNA: TGTGCCAGCAGGTCCAAAGCTGGTAGCTCCTACGAGCAGTACTTC.